Shown below are 25 T cell receptor beta chains from a single sample sequenced in a study of T cell responses to AZD1222 COVID-19 vaccine. Some clones are missing from TCRdb's copy, which holds only in-frame ones; the method was immunoSEQ multiplex PCR. The sample shows 110,000 to 150,000 clones, around 92% of them seen only once. Specimen: peripheral blood, collected 28 days after the second AZD1222 dose. The source is an adult who received the AZD1222 COVID-19 vaccine.

J is TRBJ2-6 and V is TRBV7-8; D is unclear. CDR1 is SGHVS, CDR2 FQNEAQ, per germline. The CDR3 has 15 amino acids. Trimming left V 1 base short and J 0 bases short, with 4 bases between. CDR3 sequence (DNA): TGTGCCAGCAGCTTAGGCGGCTCTGGGGCCAACGTCCTGACTTTC. Amino acids: CASSLGGSGANVLTF.

This chain connects TRBV28 to TRBJ1-2; weak D call: TRBD1 (5 bases). V gave up 7 bases and J gave up 5 bases, with 17 bases separating them. Germline CDR1 and CDR2: MDHEN and SYDVKM. This CDR3 region has 14 residues. For the CDR3, the DNA is TGTGCCAGCAAACCGGGACTGACGAGTTATGGCTACACCTTC. It encodes CASKPGLTSYGYTF.

CDR3 amino acids: CASSPTGGAGGYTF. CDR3 nucleotides: TGTGCCAGCAGTCCGACGGGGGGCGCCGGTGGCTACACCTTC. The V call is TRBV28, the J call TRBJ1-2, with D maybe TRBD1 (6 bases). From germline, CDR1 is MDHEN and CDR2 SYDVKM. The CDR3 has 14 residues. Trimming stripped 5 bases from V and 7 bases from J, with 17 bases between.

The chain links TRBV7-9 to TRBJ1-4, with D unclear. The CDR3 covers 15 residues. V shed 5 bases and J shed 4 bases, with 14 bases lying between them. From germline, CDR1 is SEHNR and CDR2 FQNEAQ (reference sequence). The CDR3 here is CASSPRWGDNEKLFF. In DNA form, the CDR3 reads TGTGCCAGCAGCCCGCGTTGGGGAGATAATGAAAAACTGTTTTTT.

The chain carries TRBV7-9 and TRBJ2-2; no clear D. The germline CDR1 and CDR2 sequences are SEHNR and FQNEAQ (reference sequence). This CDR3 comprises 14 residues. Trimming removed 1 base from V and 4 bases from J, with 7 bases in between. CDR3: CASSLGTATGELFF. CDR3 DNA: TGTGCCAGCAGCTTAGGAACAGCCACCGGGGAGCTGTTTTTT.

This chain connects TRBV6-1 to TRBJ2-7; no clear D. Germline V gene lookup returns CDR1 MNHNS and CDR2 SASEGT. The V and J ends lost 2 bases and 2 bases respectively, with 10 bases between them. CDR3 size: 14 residues. The CDR3 region has the DNA TGTGCCAGCAGTGAATTTCTCGGAACCTACGAGCAGTACTTC. It codes for CASSEFLGTYEQYF.

The J gene is TRBJ1-2, the V gene TRBV7-2, with 9 bases lining up with TRBD1. The V segment lost 5 bases and the J segment 8 bases; nucleotides outside the gene matches: 12. The CDR3 totals 15 residues. In germline, CDR1 is SGHTA, CDR2 FQGNSA. The CDR3 nucleotides are TGTGCCAGCAGCCCCAACCCACAGGGGGCCTGGGGCTACACCTTC. Protein sequence: CASSPNPQGAWGYTF.

The chain uses TRBV27 and TRBJ2-7; 12 bases agree with TRBD2. The CDR3 runs 15 residues. The V gene end was trimmed by 6 bases and the J gene end by 6 bases; junction bases not matched to a gene: 9. Germline loops: CDR1 MNHEY, CDR2 SMNVEV (reference sequence). As DNA, the CDR3 is TGTGCCAGCAGATCTTCTAGCGGGGGGGGCCGCGAGCAGTACTTC. Residues: CASRSSSGGGREQYF.

This clone was detected a few times. The chain carries TRBV28 and TRBJ1-4, with 9 bases that match TRBD1. V dropped 5 bases and J dropped 8; count of bases not matched to a gene: 9. The CDR3 contains 15 residues. Germline CDR1 is MDHEN and CDR2 is SYDVKM. CDR3 protein: CASSVPGQGREKLFF. DNA of the CDR3: TGTGCCAGCAGTGTTCCGGGACAGGGCCGCGAAAAACTGTTTTTT.

The V call is TRBV9, the J call TRBJ2-3; 7 bases fit TRBD2. CDR1 SGDLS and CDR2 YYNGEE come from the germline V gene. J lost 0 bases, V lost 4 bases, and 8 bases had no gene match. This CDR3 spans 16 amino acids. The chain's CDR3 is CASSSRGDLSTDTQYF. The CDR3, as DNA: TGTGCCAGCAGCTCCCGGGGGGACTTAAGCACAGATACGCAGTATTTT.

The genes are TRBV10-3 and TRBJ2-5; D uncertain. Germline assignment: CDR1 ENHRY and CDR2 SYGVKD. The V end was cut by 0 bases, the J end by 1 base, with 6 bases between. The CDR3 length is 14 residues. The CDR3 bases are TGTGCCATCAGTGAGTCGAACGGCCAAGAGACCCAGTACTTC. Its translation is CAISESNGQETQYF.

V is TRBV19 and J is TRBJ1-1; D is uncertain. CDR3 length: 16 amino acids. V lost 0 bases and J lost 1, with 12 bases in between. Germline CDR1 and CDR2: LNHDA and SQIVND (reference sequence). The CDR3 DNA reads TGTGCCAGTAGTATAGATCGGGAAGGGTCGAACACTGAAGCTTTCTTT. Amino acid sequence: CASSIDREGSNTEAFF.

The genes are TRBV15 and TRBJ2-7; possibly TRBD2 for D (5 bases). Trimming removed 1 base at V and 11 bases at J, with 15 bases between. The CDR3 has 13 residues. Per germline, CDR1 LNHNV and CDR2 YYDKDF (reference sequence). In DNA form, the CDR3 reads TGTGCCACCAGCAGAGGAAATCGGGGTGAAGAGTACTTC. It codes for CATSRGNRGEEYF.

The chain has TRBV19 and TRBJ1-3; D remains unclear. With 4 bases removed from V and 1 base from J, the gap between germline ends came to 11 bases. The germline V gene has CDR1 LNHDA and CDR2 SQIVND (reference sequence). This CDR3 is built from 15 residues. Here the CDR3 reads CASSKPARSGNTIYF. The CDR3 DNA reads as TGTGCCAGTAGTAAACCGGCTCGATCTGGAAACACCATATATTTT.

The chain joins TRBV6-2 or TRBV6-3 to TRBJ1-2, with a tentative D call TRBD1 (6 bases). The CDR3 length is 15 residues. The V end was cut by 2 bases, the J end by 8 bases, with 18 bases between. CDR1 is MNHEY and CDR2 is SVGEGT in the germline V gene. CDR3 in DNA: TGTGCCAGCAGTTACGGGGGCCCAACAGGAATCGGCTACACCTTC. It is translated as CASSYGGPTGIGYTF.

CDR3 residues: CASSLAGGSYNSPLHF. The CDR3 nucleotides read TGTGCCAGCAGCTTGGCAGGGGGCTCCTATAATTCACCCCTCCACTTT. The rearrangement links TRBV5-4 to TRBJ1-6; 7 nucleotides align to TRBD1. The CDR3 runs 16 residues. With V trimmed by 0 bases and J by 0 bases, 0 bases remained unmatched. Germline CDR1 SGHNT, CDR2 YYREEE (reference sequence).

V is TRBV4-3 and J is TRBJ2-7, with D possibly TRBD2 on 6 matching bases. Looked up from germline, CDR1 is LGHNA and CDR2 is YSLEER. The CDR3 runs to 14 residues. Deletions cut 1 base from V and 3 bases from J, with 10 bases between. The CDR3 protein is CASSQVEGFYEQYF. DNA of the CDR3: TGCGCCAGCAGCCAAGTGGAGGGCTTCTACGAGCAGTACTTC.

This clone was picked up one time. This rearrangement joins TRBV4-1 to TRBJ2-7; D is unclear. Trimming removed 0 bases from V and 6 bases from J, with 6 bases in between. Per the germline V gene, CDR1 is MGHRA and CDR2 is YSYEKL. The CDR3 contains 12 residues. This CDR3 is CASSQDGVEQYF. DNA of the CDR3: TGCGCCAGCAGCCAAGATGGGGTCGAGCAGTACTTC.

This chain joins TRBV13 and TRBJ1-6; 10 positions match TRBD1. The CDR3 contains 14 residues. Germline assignment: CDR1 PRHDT and CDR2 FYEKMQ (reference sequence). The ends lost 5 bases at V and 10 bases at J; junction bases unmatched: 5. In DNA form, the CDR3 reads TGTGCCAGCAGCCCGGGACAGGGGAGCTCACCCCTCCACTTT. It specifies CASSPGQGSSPLHF. Variable domain in full (rest from reference TRBV13 and TRBJ1-6): AAGVIQSPRHLIKEKRETATLKCYPIPRHDTVYWYQQGPGQDPQFLISFYEKMQSDKGSIPDRFSAQQFSDYHSELNMSSLELGDSALYFCASSPGQGSSPLHFGNGTRLTVT.

The genes are TRBV6-5 and TRBJ2-2; D gene unclear. Trimming cost V 5 bases and J 2 bases, with 12 bases left between them. This CDR3 comprises 15 residues. The germline V gene has CDR1 MNHEY and CDR2 SVGAGI. The CDR3 DNA sequence: TGTGCCAGCAGTCGGATCAACCTTAACACCGGGGAGCTGTTTTTT. Translated: CASSRINLNTGELFF.

This rearrangement joins TRBV6-5 to TRBJ1-3, with a tentative D call TRBD1 (5 bases). Germline lookup yields CDR1 MNHEY and CDR2 SVGAGI. The CDR3 extends over 15 amino acids. Trimming left V 6 bases short and J 0 bases short, with 12 bases between. The DNA for the CDR3 is TGTGCCAGCAGACCCCCGGGGCACTCTGGAAACACCATATATTTT. Its protein is CASRPPGHSGNTIYF.

The gene calls are TRBV19 and TRBJ1-5; D perhaps matches TRBD1 (5 bases). Deletions cut 1 base from V and 0 bases from J, with 10 bases between. The CDR3 has 16 residues. CDR1 LNHDA and CDR2 SQIVND come from the germline V gene (reference sequence). The CDR3 DNA sequence: TGTGCCAGTAGTATAGCGGCGGGGGTTAGCAATCAGCCCCAGCATTTT. Protein: CASSIAAGVSNQPQHF.

CDR3 bases: TGTGCCAGCAGTAAACAGGGGGCCGGGAACACTGAAGCTTTCTTT. Translation gives CASSKQGAGNTEAFF. The rearrangement links TRBV28 to TRBJ1-1; 9 nucleotides agree with TRBD1. Trimming at V came to 5 bases and at J to 1 base, leaving 5 bases not matched to a gene. Germline V gives CDR1 MDHEN, CDR2 SYDVKM. CDR3 size: 15 residues.

The gene calls are TRBV9 and TRBJ2-2, with a possible D match to TRBD1 (6 bases). CDR3 length: 14 residues. Trimming left V 7 bases short and J 3 bases short, with 13 bases between. Germline V gene lookup returns CDR1 SGDLS and CDR2 YYNGEE. The CDR3 DNA follows: TGTGCCAGCGCTGGGGGCGCCGACACCGGGGAGCTGTTTTTT. Protein product: CASAGGADTGELFF.

The V gene is TRBV5-4, the J gene TRBJ2-3; 14 bases line up with TRBD2. Germline V CDR1 and CDR2: SGHNT, YYREEE (reference sequence). V dropped 4 bases and J dropped 3; count of bases not matched to a gene: 4. The length of the CDR3 is 16 residues. CDR3 loop: CASSVGTSGRTDTQYF. The CDR3 nucleotides are TGTGCCAGCAGCGTCGGGACTAGCGGGAGAACAGATACGCAGTATTTT.